This T cell receptor (beta chain) was found in a study of T cell repertoires in cytomegalovirus infection (dated by TCRdb to between 2019 and 2020). About the full investigation: Donor HLA type was relevant to the analysis, because carriage of CMV infection together with the matching HLA type was indicated by public TCR beta signatures.

Summary of the overall study and its limitations: The ex vivo response was dominated by HLA-C-restricted CMV-specific TCR beta clonotypes, and the single most frequent clonotype in two of eight donors was supplied by these HLA-C-restricted clonotypes. In both this cohort and an independent roughly 330-donor cohort, the cumulative frequency of public TCR beta family members distinguished carriers of CMV infection plus the relevant HLA type.

CDR1 DFQATT and CDR2 SNEGSKA were looked up in the germline V gene (reference sequence). Spanning cysteine to phenylalanine, the CDR3 consists of 14 amino acids. Only CDR3 DNA remains: 42 bases, in frame from the first base. At the junction V is shortened by 6 bases and J by 2 bases, with 14 bases in between. Sequenced using an Illumina HiSeq 1500. TCRdb cleaned the public reads at Q25 with fastp, built clones with MiXCR and kept in-frame beta chains. Each entry merges the rows of one CDR3 protein and shows their most common DNA and genes. The sample includes 350,000 to 500,000 distinct CDR3 sequences, with roughly a third observed a single time. Clones ranked in the top ten supply about 13% of the sample. This clonotype was counted between two and nine times. Its antigen target is currently unknown. Base quality data are lacking; no much larger clone is found one base away.

The chain was built from TRBV20-1 and TRBJ1-5, and perhaps TRBD1 as D gene, on 6 matching bases. Sequenced input: PBMCs. The clonotype originates from a human donor in good health (CMV status not recorded). Some clones in this sample may be carry-over from other donors' samples. The CDR3 has the sequence CSAAGGGGNQPQHF. The DNA reads TGCAGTGCCGCCGGGGGGGGCGGCAATCAGCCCCAGCATTTT.